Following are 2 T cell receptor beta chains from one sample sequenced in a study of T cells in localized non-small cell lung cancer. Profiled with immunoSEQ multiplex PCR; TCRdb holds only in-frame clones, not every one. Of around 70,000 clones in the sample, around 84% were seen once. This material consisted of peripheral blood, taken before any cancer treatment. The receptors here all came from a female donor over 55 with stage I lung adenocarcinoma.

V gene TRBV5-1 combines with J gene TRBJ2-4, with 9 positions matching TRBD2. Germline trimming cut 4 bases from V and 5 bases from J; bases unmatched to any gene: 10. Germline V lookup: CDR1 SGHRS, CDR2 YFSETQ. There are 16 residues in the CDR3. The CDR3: CASSEAPSGIQNIQYF. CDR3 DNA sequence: TGCGCCAGCAGCGAAGCCCCTAGCGGGATACAAAACATTCAGTACTTC.

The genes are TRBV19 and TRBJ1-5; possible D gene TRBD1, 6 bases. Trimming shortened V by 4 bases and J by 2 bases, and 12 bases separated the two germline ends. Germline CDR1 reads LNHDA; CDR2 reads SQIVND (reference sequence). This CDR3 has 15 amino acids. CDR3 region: CASSTGEWGNQPQHF. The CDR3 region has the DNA TGTGCCAGTAGTACAGGGGAATGGGGCAATCAGCCCCAGCATTTT.